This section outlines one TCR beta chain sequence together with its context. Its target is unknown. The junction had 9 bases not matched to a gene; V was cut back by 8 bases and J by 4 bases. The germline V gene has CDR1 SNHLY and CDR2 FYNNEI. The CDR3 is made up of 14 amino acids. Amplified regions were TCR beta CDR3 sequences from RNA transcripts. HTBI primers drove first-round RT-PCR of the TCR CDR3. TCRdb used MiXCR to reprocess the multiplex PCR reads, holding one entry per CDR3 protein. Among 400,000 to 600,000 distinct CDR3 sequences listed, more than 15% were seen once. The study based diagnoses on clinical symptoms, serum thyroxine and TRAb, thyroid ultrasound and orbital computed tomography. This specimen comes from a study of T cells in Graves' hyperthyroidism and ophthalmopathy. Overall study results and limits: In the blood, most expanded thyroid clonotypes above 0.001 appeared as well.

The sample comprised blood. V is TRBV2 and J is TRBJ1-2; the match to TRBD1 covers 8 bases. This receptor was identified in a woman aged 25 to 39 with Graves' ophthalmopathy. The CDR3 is CASGVDRGPYGYTF. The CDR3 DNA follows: TGTGCCAGCGGAGTAGACAGGGGCCCCTATGGCTACACCTTC.